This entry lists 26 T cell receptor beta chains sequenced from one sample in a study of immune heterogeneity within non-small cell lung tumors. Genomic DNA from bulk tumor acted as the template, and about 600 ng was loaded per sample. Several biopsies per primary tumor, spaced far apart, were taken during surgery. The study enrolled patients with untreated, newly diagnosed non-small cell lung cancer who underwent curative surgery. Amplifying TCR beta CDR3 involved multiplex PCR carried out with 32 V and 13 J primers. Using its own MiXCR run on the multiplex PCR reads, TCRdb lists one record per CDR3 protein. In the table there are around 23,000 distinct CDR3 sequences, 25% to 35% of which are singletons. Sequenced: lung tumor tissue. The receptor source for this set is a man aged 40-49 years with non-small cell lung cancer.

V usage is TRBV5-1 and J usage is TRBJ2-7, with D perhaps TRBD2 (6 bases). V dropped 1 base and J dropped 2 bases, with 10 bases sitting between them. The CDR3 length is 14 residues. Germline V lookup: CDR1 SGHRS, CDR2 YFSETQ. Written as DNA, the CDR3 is TGCGCCAGCAGCTTGCCTAGCGCCACCTACGAGCAGTACTTC. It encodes CASSLPSATYEQYF.

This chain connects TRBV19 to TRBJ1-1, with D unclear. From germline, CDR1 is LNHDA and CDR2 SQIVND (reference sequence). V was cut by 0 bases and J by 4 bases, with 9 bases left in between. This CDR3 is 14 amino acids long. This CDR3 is CASSIDGRRTEAFF. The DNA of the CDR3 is TGTGCCAGTAGTATAGATGGCCGACGCACTGAAGCTTTCTTT.

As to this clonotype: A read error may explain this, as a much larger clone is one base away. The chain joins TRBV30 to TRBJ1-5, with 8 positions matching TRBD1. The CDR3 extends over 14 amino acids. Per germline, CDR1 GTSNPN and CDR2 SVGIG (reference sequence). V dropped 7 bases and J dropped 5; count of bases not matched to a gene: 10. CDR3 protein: CASGQGGTDQPQHF. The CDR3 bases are TGTGCCTCAGGACAGGGAGGGACGGATCAGCCCCAGCATTTT.

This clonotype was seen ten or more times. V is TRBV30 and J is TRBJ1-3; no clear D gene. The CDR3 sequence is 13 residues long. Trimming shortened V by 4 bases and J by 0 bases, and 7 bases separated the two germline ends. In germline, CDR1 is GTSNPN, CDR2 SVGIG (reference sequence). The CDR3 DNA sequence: TGTGCCTGGACAAGCCGCTCTGGAAACACCATATATTTT. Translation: CAWTSRSGNTIYF.

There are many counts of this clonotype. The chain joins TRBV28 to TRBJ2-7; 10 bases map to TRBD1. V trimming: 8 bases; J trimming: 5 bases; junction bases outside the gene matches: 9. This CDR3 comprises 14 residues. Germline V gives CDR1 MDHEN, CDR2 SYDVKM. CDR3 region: CASLSPGQGNEQYF. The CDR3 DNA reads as TGTGCCAGCCTTTCCCCGGGACAGGGGAACGAGCAGTACTTC.

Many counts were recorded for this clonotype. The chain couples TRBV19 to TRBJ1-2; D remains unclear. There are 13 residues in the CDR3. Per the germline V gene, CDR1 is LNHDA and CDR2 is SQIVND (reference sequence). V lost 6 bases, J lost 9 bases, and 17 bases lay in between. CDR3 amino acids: CASSPREIQSYTF. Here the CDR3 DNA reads TGTGCCAGTAGCCCGAGGGAAATCCAGAGCTACACCTTC.

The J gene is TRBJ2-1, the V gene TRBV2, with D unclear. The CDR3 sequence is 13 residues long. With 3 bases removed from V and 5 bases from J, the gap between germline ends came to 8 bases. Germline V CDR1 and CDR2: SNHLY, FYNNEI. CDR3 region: CASSDAWNNEQFF. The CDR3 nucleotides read TGTGCCAGCAGTGACGCGTGGAACAATGAGCAGTTCTTC.

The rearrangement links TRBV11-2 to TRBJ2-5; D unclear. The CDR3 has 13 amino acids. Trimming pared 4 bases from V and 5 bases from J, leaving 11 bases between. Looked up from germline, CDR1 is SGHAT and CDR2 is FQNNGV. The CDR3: CASSSQGRETQYF. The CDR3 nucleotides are TGTGCCAGCAGCTCCCAAGGTCGTGAGACCCAGTACTTC.

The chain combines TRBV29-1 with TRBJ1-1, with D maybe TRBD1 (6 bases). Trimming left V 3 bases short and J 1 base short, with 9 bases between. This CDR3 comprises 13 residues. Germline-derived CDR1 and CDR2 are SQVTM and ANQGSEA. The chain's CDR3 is CSVDLDRNTEAFF. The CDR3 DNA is TGCAGCGTTGACTTGGACAGGAACACTGAAGCTTTCTTT.

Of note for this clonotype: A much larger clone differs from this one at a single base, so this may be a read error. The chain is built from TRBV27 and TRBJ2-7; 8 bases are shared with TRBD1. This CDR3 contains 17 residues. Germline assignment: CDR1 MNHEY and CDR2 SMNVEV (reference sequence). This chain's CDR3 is CASSFSLINPGGYGQYF. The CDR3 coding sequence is TGTGCCAGCAGTTTTAGTCTTATTAACCCAGGGGGCTACGGGCAGTACTTC.

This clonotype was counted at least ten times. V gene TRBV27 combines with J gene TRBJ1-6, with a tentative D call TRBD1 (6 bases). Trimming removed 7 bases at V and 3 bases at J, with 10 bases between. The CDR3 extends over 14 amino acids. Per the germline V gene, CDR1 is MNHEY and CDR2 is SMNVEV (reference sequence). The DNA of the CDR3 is TGTGCCAGCAACCAACAGGGCTATAATTCACCCCTCCACTTT. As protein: CASNQQGYNSPLHF.

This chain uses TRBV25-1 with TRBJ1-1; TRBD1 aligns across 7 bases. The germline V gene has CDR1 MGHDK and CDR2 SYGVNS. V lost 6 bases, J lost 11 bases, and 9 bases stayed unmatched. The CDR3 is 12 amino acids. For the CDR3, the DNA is TGTGCCAGCAGGGGAGAACAGGGGAGGGCTTTCTTT. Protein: CASRGEQGRAFF.

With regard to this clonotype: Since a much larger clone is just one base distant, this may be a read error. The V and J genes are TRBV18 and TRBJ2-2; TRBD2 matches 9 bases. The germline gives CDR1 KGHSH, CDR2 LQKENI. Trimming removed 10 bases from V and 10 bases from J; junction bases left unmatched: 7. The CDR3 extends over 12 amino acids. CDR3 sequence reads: CATIAGAVELFF. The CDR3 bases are TGTGCCACCATAGCGGGAGCTGTGGAGCTGTTTTTT. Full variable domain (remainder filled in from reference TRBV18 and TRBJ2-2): NAGVMQNPRHLVRRRGQEARLRCSPMKGHSHVYWYRQLPEEGLKFMVYLQKENIIDESGMPKERFSAEFPKEGPSILRIQQVVRGDSAAYFCATIAGAVELFFGEGSRLTVL.

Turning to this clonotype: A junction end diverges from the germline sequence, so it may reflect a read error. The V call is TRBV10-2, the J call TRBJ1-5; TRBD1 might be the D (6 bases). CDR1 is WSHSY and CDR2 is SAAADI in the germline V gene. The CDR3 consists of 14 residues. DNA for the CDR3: TGCGGCAGCAGGCACAGGGTGAGCAATCAGCCCCAGCATTTT. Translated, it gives CGSRHRVSNQPQHF.

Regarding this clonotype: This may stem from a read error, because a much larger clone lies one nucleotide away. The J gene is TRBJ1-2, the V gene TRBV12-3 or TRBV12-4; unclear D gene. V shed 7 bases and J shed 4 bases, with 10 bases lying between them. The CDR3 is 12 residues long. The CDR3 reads CASIQSFYGYTF. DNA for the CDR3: TGTGCCAGCATCCAGAGCTTCTATGGCTACACCTTC.

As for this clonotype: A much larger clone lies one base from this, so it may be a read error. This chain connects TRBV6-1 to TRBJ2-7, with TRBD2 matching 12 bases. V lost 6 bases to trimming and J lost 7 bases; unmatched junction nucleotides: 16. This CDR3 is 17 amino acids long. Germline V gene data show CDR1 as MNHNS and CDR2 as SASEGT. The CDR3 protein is CASSSPGLAGGPEEQYF. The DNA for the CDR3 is TGTGCCAGCAGCTCCCCGGGACTAGCGGGTGGGCCAGAAGAGCAGTACTTC.

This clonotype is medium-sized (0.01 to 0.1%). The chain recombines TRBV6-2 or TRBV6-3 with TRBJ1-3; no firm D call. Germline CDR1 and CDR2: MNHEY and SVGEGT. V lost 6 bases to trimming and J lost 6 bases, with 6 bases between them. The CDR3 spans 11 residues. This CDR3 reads CASSLVNTIYF. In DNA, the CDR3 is TGTGCCAGCAGCCTTGTAAACACCATATATTTT.

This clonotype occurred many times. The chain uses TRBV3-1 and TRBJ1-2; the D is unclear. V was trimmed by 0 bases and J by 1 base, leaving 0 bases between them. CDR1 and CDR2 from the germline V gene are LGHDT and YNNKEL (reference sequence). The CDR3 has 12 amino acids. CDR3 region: CASSQDNYGYTF. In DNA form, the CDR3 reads TGTGCCAGCAGCCAAGATAACTATGGCTACACCTTC.

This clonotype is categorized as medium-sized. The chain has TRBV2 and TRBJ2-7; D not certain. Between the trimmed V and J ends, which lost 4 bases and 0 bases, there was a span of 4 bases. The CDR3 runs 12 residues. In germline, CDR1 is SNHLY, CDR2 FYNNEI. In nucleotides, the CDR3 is TGTGCCAGCAGTGGGGGCTCCTACGAGCAGTACTTC. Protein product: CASSGGSYEQYF.

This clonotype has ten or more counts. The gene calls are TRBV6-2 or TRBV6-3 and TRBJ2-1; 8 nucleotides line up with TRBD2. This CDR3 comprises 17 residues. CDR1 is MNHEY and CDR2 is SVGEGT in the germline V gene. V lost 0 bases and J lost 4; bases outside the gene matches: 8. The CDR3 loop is CASSYSPPGGLYNEQFF. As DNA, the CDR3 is TGTGCCAGCAGTTACTCCCCTCCGGGAGGGCTATACAATGAGCAGTTCTTC.

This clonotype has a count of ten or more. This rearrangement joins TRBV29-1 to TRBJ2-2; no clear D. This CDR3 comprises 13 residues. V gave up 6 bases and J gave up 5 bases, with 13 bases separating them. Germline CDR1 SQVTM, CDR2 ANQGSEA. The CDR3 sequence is CSVDTEATGELFF. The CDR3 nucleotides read TGCAGCGTGGATACAGAGGCAACCGGGGAGCTGTTTTTT.

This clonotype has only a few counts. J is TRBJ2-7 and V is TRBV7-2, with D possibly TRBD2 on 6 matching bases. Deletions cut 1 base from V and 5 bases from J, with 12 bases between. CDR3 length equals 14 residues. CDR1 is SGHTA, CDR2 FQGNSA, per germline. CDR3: CASSLGGVGNEQYF. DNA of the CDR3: TGTGCCAGCAGCTTAGGGGGGGTTGGGAACGAGCAGTACTTC.

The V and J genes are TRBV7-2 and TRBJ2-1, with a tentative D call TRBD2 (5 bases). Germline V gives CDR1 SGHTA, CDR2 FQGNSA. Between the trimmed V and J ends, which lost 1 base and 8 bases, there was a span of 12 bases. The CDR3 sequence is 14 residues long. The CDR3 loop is CASSLGLAGDEQFF. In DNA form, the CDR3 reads TGTGCCAGCAGCTTAGGCCTAGCTGGCGATGAGCAGTTCTTC.

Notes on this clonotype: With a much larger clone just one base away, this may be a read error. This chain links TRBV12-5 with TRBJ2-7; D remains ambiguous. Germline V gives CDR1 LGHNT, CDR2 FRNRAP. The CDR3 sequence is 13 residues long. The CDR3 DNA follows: TGTGCTAGAGGTTCCCTCAATAACTACGAGCAGTACTTC. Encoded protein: CARGSLNNYEQYF. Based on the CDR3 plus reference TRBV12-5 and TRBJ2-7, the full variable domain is DARVTQTPRHKVTEMGQEVTMRCQPILGHNTVFWYRQTMMQGLELLAYFRNRAPLDDSGMPKDRFSAEMPDATLATLKIQPSEPRDSAVYFCARGSLNNYEQYFGPGTRLTVT.

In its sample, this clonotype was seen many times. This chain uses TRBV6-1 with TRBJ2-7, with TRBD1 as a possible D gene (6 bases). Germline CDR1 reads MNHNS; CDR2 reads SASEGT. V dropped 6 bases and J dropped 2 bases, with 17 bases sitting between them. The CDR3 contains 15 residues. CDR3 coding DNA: TGTGCCAGCAGAGAGGACAGTTTAATGGCCTACGAGCAGTACTTC. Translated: CASREDSLMAYEQYF.

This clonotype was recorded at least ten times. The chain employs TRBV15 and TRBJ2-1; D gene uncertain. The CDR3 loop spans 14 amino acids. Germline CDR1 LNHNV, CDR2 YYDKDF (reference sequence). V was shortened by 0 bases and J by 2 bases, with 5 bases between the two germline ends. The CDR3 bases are TGTGCCACCAGCAGAGATGCAGCCTACAATGAGCAGTTCTTC. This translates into CATSRDAAYNEQFF. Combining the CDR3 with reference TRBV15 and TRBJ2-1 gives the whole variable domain DAMVIQNPRYQVTQFGKPVTLSCSQTLNHNVMYWYQQKSSQAPKLLFHYYDKDFNNEADTPDNFQSRRPNTSFCFLDIRSPGLGDTAMYLCATSRDAAYNEQFFGPGTRLTVL.